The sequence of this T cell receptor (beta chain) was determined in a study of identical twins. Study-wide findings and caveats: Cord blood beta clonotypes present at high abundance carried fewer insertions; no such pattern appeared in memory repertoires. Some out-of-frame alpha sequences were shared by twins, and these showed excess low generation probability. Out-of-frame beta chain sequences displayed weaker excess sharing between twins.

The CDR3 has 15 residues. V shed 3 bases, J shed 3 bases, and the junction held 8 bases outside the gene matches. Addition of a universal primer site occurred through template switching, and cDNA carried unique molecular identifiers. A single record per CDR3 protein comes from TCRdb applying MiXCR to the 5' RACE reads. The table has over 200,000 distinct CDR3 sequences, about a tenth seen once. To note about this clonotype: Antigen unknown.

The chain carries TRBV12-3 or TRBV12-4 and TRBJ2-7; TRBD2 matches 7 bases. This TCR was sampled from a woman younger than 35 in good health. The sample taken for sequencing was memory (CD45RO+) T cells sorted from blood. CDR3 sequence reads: CASSFAPGGLYEQYF. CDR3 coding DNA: TGTGCCAGCAGTTTCGCCCCGGGGGGTCTCTACGAGCAGTACTTC.